These 25 T cell receptor beta chains came from one sample sequenced in a study of response to subunit inactivated influenza vaccine. TCRdb passed the RT-PCR reads through MiXCR, listing each CDR3 protein once. The sample lists a few hundred thousand distinct CDR3 sequences, around 7.9% occurring once. Material: PBMCs from blood, obtained roughly 24 months after vaccination. The receptors were gathered from a man in his fifties or sixties who received an inactivated influenza vaccine.

This clonotype was recorded a few times. This chain joins TRBV27 and TRBJ2-3; 8 bases fit TRBD2. Germline assignment: CDR1 MNHEY and CDR2 SMNVEV (reference sequence). CDR3 size: 16 residues. The junction had 7 bases not matched to a gene; V was cut back by 2 bases and J by 3 bases. The CDR3 sequence is CASSLKRASGTDTQYF. Written as DNA, the CDR3 is TGTGCCAGCAGTTTAAAACGAGCTAGCGGGACAGATACGCAGTATTTT.

This chain joins TRBV11-2 and TRBJ2-5; 8 bases are shared with TRBD2. Per the germline V gene, CDR1 is SGHAT and CDR2 is FQNNGV. Unmatched junction bases numbered 10, after V lost 2 bases and J lost 5 bases. The CDR3 extends over 16 amino acids. DNA for the CDR3: TGTGCCAGCAGCTTAATTACCGGGGGGGGCAGGGAGACCCAGTACTTC. Its protein product is CASSLITGGGRETQYF. The variable domain in full, completed from reference TRBV11-2 and TRBJ2-5, reads EAGVAQSPRYKIIEKRQSVAFWCNPISGHATLYWYQQILGQGPKLLIQFQNNGVVDDSQLPKDRFSAERLKGVDSTLKIQPAKLEDSAVYLCASSLITGGGRETQYFGPGTRLLVL.

This clonotype was observed a handful of times. The chain carries TRBV7-9 and TRBJ1-5; D ambiguous. V was trimmed by 5 bases and J by 2 bases, leaving 10 bases between them. The CDR3 is made up of 14 amino acids. Germline V CDR1 and CDR2: SEHNR, FQNEAQ (reference sequence). The CDR3 here is CASSEPGGNQPQHF. The CDR3, as DNA: TGTGCCAGCAGCGAACCGGGCGGCAATCAGCCCCAGCATTTT.

In this sample, this clonotype turned up a few times. This sequence joins TRBV7-9 and TRBJ2-7; 10 nucleotides match TRBD1. Germline V lookup: CDR1 SEHNR, CDR2 FQNEAQ (reference sequence). V lost 5 bases to trimming and J lost 2 bases; unmatched junction nucleotides: 6. The CDR3 consists of 15 residues. CDR3 in amino acids: CASSPGQGGTYEQYF. CDR3 nucleotides: TGTGCCAGCAGCCCAGGACAGGGGGGAACCTACGAGCAGTACTTC.

The chain carries TRBV7-8 and TRBJ2-1; D remains unclear. The length of the CDR3 is 19 residues. The V gene lost 8 bases and the J gene lost 0 bases, with 26 bases spanning the gap. Germline loops: CDR1 SGHVS, CDR2 FQNEAQ. The CDR3 spells CASRMTVVHLKSSYNEQFF. The CDR3 DNA follows: TGTGCCAGCCGCATGACCGTCGTCCACTTGAAGAGCTCCTACAATGAGCAGTTCTTC.

This clonotype came up many times. The chain links TRBV10-3 to TRBJ1-1, with 9 bases aligning to TRBD1. Trimming removed 2 bases from V and 5 bases from J; junction bases left unmatched: 3. Germline V CDR1 and CDR2: ENHRY, SYGVKD. This CDR3 is 14 amino acids long. The CDR3 sequence is CAISENRGRTEAFF. The CDR3 nucleotides read TGTGCCATCAGTGAGAACAGGGGGCGTACTGAAGCTTTCTTT.

This clonotype was seen only a few times. The gene calls are TRBV7-2 and TRBJ2-3; 9 positions agree with TRBD2. The length of the CDR3 is 15 residues. V shed 0 bases, J shed 9 bases, and the junction held 7 bases outside the gene matches. Per germline, CDR1 SGHTA and CDR2 FQGNSA. In nucleotides, the CDR3 is TGTGCCAGCAGCTTAGCGGTAGCGGGGGTCCAAACGCAGTATTTT. Encoded protein: CASSLAVAGVQTQYF.

The chain carries TRBV20-1 and TRBJ2-7; a weak D match, TRBD1 (6 bases). This CDR3 has 14 amino acids. Germline CDR1 is DFQATT and CDR2 is SNEGSKA (reference sequence). Trimming pared 3 bases from V and 2 bases from J, leaving 14 bases between. CDR3 sequence: CSASPQGVAYEQYF. CDR3 sequence (DNA): TGCAGTGCTAGTCCACAGGGAGTTGCCTACGAGCAGTACTTC.

V and J are TRBV20-1 and TRBJ2-1, with 7 bases matching TRBD2. From germline, CDR1 is DFQATT and CDR2 SNEGSKA (reference sequence). Unmatched junction bases numbered 14, after V lost 2 bases and J lost 4 bases. The CDR3 is made up of 17 amino acids. The CDR3 coding sequence is TGCAGTGCTAGAAAGGGAGGGGCGGGAGTGGGATACAATGAGCAGTTCTTC. Translated, it gives CSARKGGAGVGYNEQFF.

This clonotype was detected a few times. The chain couples TRBV10-3 to TRBJ2-7, with D possibly TRBD1 on 5 matching bases. This CDR3 has 11 amino acids. The V and J ends lost 3 bases and 5 bases respectively, with 5 bases between them. Germline values: CDR1 ENHRY, CDR2 SYGVKD. The CDR3 spells CAISDRDEQYF. As DNA, the CDR3 is TGTGCCATCAGTGACAGGGACGAGCAGTACTTC.

This clonotype was observed at least ten times. The chain uses TRBV29-1 and TRBJ1-4; maybe TRBD1 (5 bases). The germline V gene encodes CDR1 SQVTM and CDR2 ANQGSEA. The CDR3 runs to 11 residues. V was cut by 7 bases and J by 5 bases, with 8 bases left in between. Here the CDR3 reads CSGGQNEKLFF. CDR3 DNA sequence: TGCAGCGGCGGACAAAATGAAAAACTGTTTTTT. The full variable domain, in which reference TRBV29-1 and TRBJ1-4 provide the parts outside the CDR3, is SAVISQKPSRDICQRGTSLTIQCQVDSQVTMMFWYRQQPGQSLTLIATANQGSEATYESGFVIDKFPISRPNLTFSTLTVSNMSPEDSSIYLCSGGQNEKLFFGSGTQLSVL.

The sample holds many counts of this clonotype. J is TRBJ1-1 and V is TRBV20-1, with D uncertain. CDR1 is DFQATT, CDR2 SNEGSKA, per germline (reference sequence). Trimming shortened V by 3 bases and J by 0 bases, and 11 bases separated the two germline ends. This CDR3 region has 14 residues. CDR3 in amino acids: CSASRIGMNTEAFF. The CDR3 DNA reads as TGCAGTGCTAGCCGGATAGGGATGAACACTGAAGCTTTCTTT.

The J gene is TRBJ2-3, the V gene TRBV29-1; 11 positions agree with TRBD2. After removal of 6 bases from V and 3 bases from J, the junction contained 5 bases not matched to a gene. Germline loops: CDR1 SQVTM, CDR2 ANQGSEA. There are 14 residues in the CDR3. CDR3 bases: TGCAGCGTCCCGGGACTAGCGGTGACAGATACGCAGTATTTT. Protein sequence: CSVPGLAVTDTQYF.

This clonotype has more than one count but fewer than ten. The chain couples TRBV4-3 to TRBJ1-1, with 12 bases identical to TRBD1. Germline lookup yields CDR1 LGHNA and CDR2 YSLEER. V dropped 1 base and J dropped 3; count of bases not matched to a gene: 3. The length of the CDR3 is 16 residues. The CDR3 nucleotides read TGCGCCAGCAGCCAAGGGGGACAGGGGGCGGACACTGAAGCTTTCTTT. This encodes CASSQGGQGADTEAFF.

This clonotype was recorded at least ten times. V is TRBV6-2 or TRBV6-3 and J is TRBJ2-3, with a possible D match to TRBD2 (5 bases). This CDR3 comprises 12 residues. The germline CDR1 and CDR2 sequences are MNHEY and SVGEGT. Trimming took off 8 bases at V and 3 bases at J, with 9 bases between the two ends. CDR3 nucleotide sequence: TGTGCCAGCTCTGGGGAGACAGATACGCAGTATTTT. This encodes CASSGETDTQYF.

This clonotype came up many times. The gene calls are TRBV20-1 and TRBJ2-3; D gene unclear. The germline V gene encodes CDR1 DFQATT and CDR2 SNEGSKA (reference sequence). There are 14 residues in the CDR3. The ends were cut back, 0 bases at V and 1 base at J, with 8 bases in the middle. The CDR3 is CSARDSIGTDTQYF. CDR3 nucleotides: TGCAGTGCTAGAGATTCCATTGGCACAGATACGCAGTATTTT.

This clonotype was seen at least ten times. V and J are TRBV4-3 and TRBJ2-6, with D uncertain. This CDR3 contains 16 residues. Germline V gene data show CDR1 as LGHNA and CDR2 as YSLEER. With 7 bases removed from V and 0 bases from J, the gap between germline ends came to 13 bases. This chain's CDR3 is CASIPQLGSGANVLTF. Written as DNA, the CDR3 is TGCGCCAGCATCCCACAATTGGGCTCTGGGGCCAACGTCCTGACTTTC.

This clonotype was counted a few times. The J gene is TRBJ2-1, the V gene TRBV7-9; D unresolved. V lost 2 bases and J lost 8, with 13 bases in between. The CDR3 loop spans 14 amino acids. Germline values: CDR1 SEHNR, CDR2 FQNEAQ (reference sequence). The CDR3 bases are TGTGCCAGCAGCTTATACGTGACGGTGGATGAGCAGTTCTTC. This gives the protein CASSLYVTVDEQFF.

This clonotype was seen a few times. Written as DNA, the CDR3 is TGTGCCAGCAGCCCTATAGGGACTCCGGCCGAGCAGTACTTC. Its translation: CASSPIGTPAEQYF. The chain recombines TRBV9 with TRBJ2-7; TRBD2 might be the D (6 bases). CDR1 is SGDLS, CDR2 YYNGEE, per germline. Trimming cost V 4 bases and J 6 bases, with 17 bases left between them. CDR3 length equals 14 residues.

This clonotype was counted only a few times. The chain employs TRBV5-6 and TRBJ1-1; D may be TRBD1 (5 bases). This CDR3 comprises 13 residues. Germline assignment: CDR1 SGHDT and CDR2 YYEEEE. Trimming stripped 1 base from V and 6 bases from J, with 10 bases between. The CDR3 spells CASSLRGGPEAFF. The CDR3 DNA reads TGTGCCAGCAGCTTGAGGGGTGGGCCTGAAGCTTTCTTT.

There are a few counts of this clonotype. V is TRBV5-7 and J is TRBJ2-6, with TRBD1 matching over 8 bases. TRBV5-7 is an ORF, with its function uncertain. Trimming removed 0 bases from V and 1 base from J; junction bases left unmatched: 6. The length of the CDR3 is 18 residues. CDR3 sequence reads: CASSLVTGGQSGANVLTF. In nucleotides, the CDR3 is TGTGCCAGCAGCTTGGTAACAGGGGGACAGTCTGGGGCCAACGTCCTGACTTTC.

V is TRBV5-1 and J is TRBJ1-2; tentatively, D is TRBD1 (5 bases). This CDR3 comprises 13 residues. The V and J ends lost 7 bases and 6 bases respectively, with 16 bases between them. The germline gives CDR1 SGHRS, CDR2 YFSETQ. The CDR3 sequence: CASAPPGADGYTF. Here the CDR3 DNA reads TGCGCCAGCGCCCCGCCCGGGGCCGATGGCTACACCTTC.

This clonotype was seen more than once but under ten times. The gene calls are TRBV7-9 and TRBJ2-7; 8 nucleotides line up with TRBD2. J gave up 0 bases and V 3 bases, and 7 bases lay outside the gene matches. This CDR3 has 16 residues. Germline V CDR1 and CDR2: SEHNR, FQNEAQ (reference sequence). The CDR3 coding sequence is TGTGCCAGCAGCTTCGTGGGCGGGAGGAGCTCCTACGAGCAGTACTTC. This sequence encodes CASSFVGGRSSYEQYF. Based on the CDR3 plus reference TRBV7-9 and TRBJ2-7, the full variable domain is DTGVSQNPRHKITKRGQNVTFRCDPISEHNRLYWYRQTLGQGPEFLTYFQNEAQLEKSRLLSDRFSAERPKGSFSTLEIQRTEQGDSAMYLCASSFVGGRSSYEQYFGPGTRLTVT.

The chain recombines TRBV6-1 with TRBJ2-7, with D perhaps being TRBD1 or TRBD2 (5 bases each). The germline V and J ends were trimmed by 4 bases and 3 bases, with 13 bases remaining between them. The CDR3 totals 14 residues. Germline values: CDR1 MNHNS, CDR2 SASEGT. Here the CDR3 DNA reads TGTGCCAGCAGTGCCCTGGGGGTCAGCTACGAGCAGTACTTC. Residues: CASSALGVSYEQYF.

This clonotype was seen a handful of times. The genes are TRBV20-1 and TRBJ1-6; 10 bases agree with TRBD1. Germline V CDR1 and CDR2: DFQATT, SNEGSKA (reference sequence). V shed 5 bases, J shed 9 bases, and the junction held 7 bases outside the gene matches. CDR3 length equals 14 residues. Here the CDR3 reads CSAPRDRGSSPLHF. The CDR3 bases are TGCAGTGCTCCGCGGGACAGGGGAAGTTCACCCCTCCACTTT.